The clone carrying this TCR beta chain was counted many times. Through a sample-barcoded 5' primer and a J-beta primer mix, a second PCR was run for roughly 7 to 12 cycles. TCRdb re-analysed the 5' RACE reads in MiXCR, keeping a single row per CDR3 protein. The sample holds hundreds of thousands of distinct CDR3 sequences, about 42% seen once. The sample belongs to a study of blood T cells in healthy people across ages. With 3 bases removed from V and 1 base from J, the gap between germline ends came to 13 bases. This CDR3 is 16 amino acids long. The sample consisted of blood. The gene calls are TRBV12-3 or TRBV12-4 and TRBJ2-1; D uncertain. This TCR came from an elderly man in good health. The CDR3 DNA reads TGTGCCAGCAGTTTTTTTATTTCTGGATCCTACAATGAGCAGTTCTTC. It translates to CASSFFISGSYNEQFF.